The clone carrying this TCR beta chain came up many times. No antigen is known for it. It was through 5'RACE template switching that TCR cDNA was made, with a universal primer site and UMIs added. Each CDR3 protein gets one entry after TCRdb re-called the 5' RACE reads with MiXCR. In the table there are 500,000 to 650,000 distinct CDR3 sequences, approximately 16% of which are singletons. The data originate from a study of T cells after yellow fever vaccination. Study background: Those fractions that held only low numbers of cells were prepared using the SMART-Seq v4 Ultra Low Input RNA kit. Findings and caveats of the study: Clonotypes shared by both compartments, CD4 and CD8, made up a small share. Post-booster repertoires contained most primary-vaccination clones again (approximately 95% CD4, around 88% CD8).

Germline V lookup: CDR1 ENHRY, CDR2 SYGVKD. The CDR3 is made up of 15 amino acids. V was cut by 0 bases and J by 6 bases, with 12 bases left in between. The V and J genes are TRBV10-3 and TRBJ2-1; perhaps TRBD2 as D (7 bases). The specimen was PBMCs, collected 5 days after the first yellow fever vaccination. The receptor was isolated from a man aged 18 to 29 who received the YFV17D yellow fever vaccine. The CDR3 nucleotides read TGTGCCATCAGTGAGTCGAAGGGGGGGCTCAATGAGCAGTTCTTC. This translates into CAISESKGGLNEQFF.